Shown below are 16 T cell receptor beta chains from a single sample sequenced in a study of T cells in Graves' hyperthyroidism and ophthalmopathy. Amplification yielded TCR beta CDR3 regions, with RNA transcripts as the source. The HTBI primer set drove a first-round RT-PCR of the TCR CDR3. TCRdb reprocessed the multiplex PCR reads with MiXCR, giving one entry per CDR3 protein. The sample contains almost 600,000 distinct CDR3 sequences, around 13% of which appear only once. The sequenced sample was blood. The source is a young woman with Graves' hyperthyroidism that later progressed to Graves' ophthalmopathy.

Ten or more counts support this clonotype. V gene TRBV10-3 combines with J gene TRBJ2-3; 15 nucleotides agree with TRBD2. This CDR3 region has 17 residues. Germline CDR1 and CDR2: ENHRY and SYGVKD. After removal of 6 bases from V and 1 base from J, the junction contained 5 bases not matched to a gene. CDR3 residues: CAISERTSGGGTDTQYF. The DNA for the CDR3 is TGTGCCATCAGCGAAAGGACTAGCGGGGGGGGCACAGATACGCAGTATTTT.

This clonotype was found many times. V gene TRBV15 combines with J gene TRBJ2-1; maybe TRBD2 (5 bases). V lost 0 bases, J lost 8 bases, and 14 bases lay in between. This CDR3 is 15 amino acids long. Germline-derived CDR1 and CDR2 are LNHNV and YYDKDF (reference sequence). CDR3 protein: CATSRDLSGFYEQFF. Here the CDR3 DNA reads TGTGCCACCAGCAGAGATCTTTCGGGGTTCTATGAGCAGTTCTTC.

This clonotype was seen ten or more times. CDR3 coding DNA: TGTGCCAGTAGCGGAGGACAGGGACCCTACGAGCAGTACTTC. It is translated as CASSGGQGPYEQYF. The chain joins TRBV19 to TRBJ2-7; TRBD1 matches at 8 bases. Unmatched junction bases numbered 6, after V lost 6 bases and J lost 2 bases. Germline CDR1 is LNHDA and CDR2 is SQIVND (reference sequence). CDR3 size: 14 residues. The entire variable domain, with the rest obtained from reference TRBV19 and TRBJ2-7, is as follows: DGGITQSPKYLFRKEGQNVTLSCEQNLNHDAMYWYRQDPGQGLRLIYYSQIVNDFQKGDIAEGYSVSREKKESFPLTVTSAQKNPTAFYLCASSGGQGPYEQYFGPGTRLTVT.

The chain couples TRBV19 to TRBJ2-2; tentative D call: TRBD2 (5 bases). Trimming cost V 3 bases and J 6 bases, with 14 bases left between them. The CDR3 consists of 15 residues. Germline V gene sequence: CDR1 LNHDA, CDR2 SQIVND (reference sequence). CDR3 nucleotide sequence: TGTGCCAGTAGTATTGTAGCGAGTCGCGCCGGGGAGCTGTTTTTT. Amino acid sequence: CASSIVASRAGELFF.

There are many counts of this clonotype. CDR3 sequence (DNA): TGTGCCAGCAGCCAAAGGGGGTTTGAAAGGCATAATGAAAAACTGTTTTTT. This sequence encodes CASSQRGFERHNEKLFF. The chain has TRBV3-1 and TRBJ1-4; maybe TRBD1 (6 bases). Looked up from germline, CDR1 is LGHDT and CDR2 is YNNKEL (reference sequence). The CDR3 has 17 residues. The V and J ends lost 2 bases and 4 bases respectively, with 17 bases between them.

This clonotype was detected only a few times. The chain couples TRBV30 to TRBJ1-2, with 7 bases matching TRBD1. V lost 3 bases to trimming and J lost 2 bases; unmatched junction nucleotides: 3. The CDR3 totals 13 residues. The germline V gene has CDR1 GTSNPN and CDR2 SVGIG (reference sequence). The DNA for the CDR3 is TGTGCCTGGAGCCAGACAGGGAACTATGGCTACACCTTC. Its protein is CAWSQTGNYGYTF.

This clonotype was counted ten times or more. This chain's CDR3 is CASSQPSPGQGFGTPLHF. The DNA for the CDR3 is TGTGCCAGCAGTCAACCATCTCCGGGACAGGGGTTCGGGACACCCCTCCACTTT. This chain connects TRBV28 to TRBJ1-6; 10 bases are a match to TRBD1. The CDR3 covers 18 residues. V gave up 5 bases and J gave up 11 bases; unmatched junction bases: 18. CDR1 MDHEN and CDR2 SYDVKM come from the germline V gene.

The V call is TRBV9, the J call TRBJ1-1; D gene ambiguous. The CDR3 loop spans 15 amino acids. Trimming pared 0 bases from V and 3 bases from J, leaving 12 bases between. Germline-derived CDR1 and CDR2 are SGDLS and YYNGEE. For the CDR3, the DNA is TGTGCCAGCAGCGTAGCCGGCAGGTTGGACACTGAAGCTTTCTTT. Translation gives CASSVAGRLDTEAFF.

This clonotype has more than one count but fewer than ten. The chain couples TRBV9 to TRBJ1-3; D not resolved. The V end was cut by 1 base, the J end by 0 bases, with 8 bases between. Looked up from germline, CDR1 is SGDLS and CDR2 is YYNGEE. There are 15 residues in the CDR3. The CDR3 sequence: CASSVSLSSGNTIYF. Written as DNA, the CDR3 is TGTGCCAGCAGCGTATCTCTAAGCTCTGGAAACACCATATATTTT.

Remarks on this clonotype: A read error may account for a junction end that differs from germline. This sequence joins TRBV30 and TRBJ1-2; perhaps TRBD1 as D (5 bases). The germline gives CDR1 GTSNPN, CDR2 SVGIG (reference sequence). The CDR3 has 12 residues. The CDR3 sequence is CARSVSGDGYTF. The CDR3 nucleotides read TGTGCCCGGAGTGTATCCGGGGACGGCTACACCTTC.

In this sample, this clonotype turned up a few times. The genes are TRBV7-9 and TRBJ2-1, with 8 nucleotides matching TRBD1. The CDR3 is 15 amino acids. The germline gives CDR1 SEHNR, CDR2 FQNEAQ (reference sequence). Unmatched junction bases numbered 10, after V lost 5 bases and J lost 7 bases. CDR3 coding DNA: TGTGCCAGCAGCCCCCGACAGGGGTATTTGAATGAGCAGTTCTTC. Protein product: CASSPRQGYLNEQFF.

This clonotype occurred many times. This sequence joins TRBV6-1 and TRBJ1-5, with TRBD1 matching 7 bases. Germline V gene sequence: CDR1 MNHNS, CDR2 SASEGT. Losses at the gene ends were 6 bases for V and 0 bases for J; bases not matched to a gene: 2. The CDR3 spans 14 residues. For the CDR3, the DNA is TGTGCCAGCAGGGGGACAGTTAGCAATCAGCCCCAGCATTTT. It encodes CASRGTVSNQPQHF.

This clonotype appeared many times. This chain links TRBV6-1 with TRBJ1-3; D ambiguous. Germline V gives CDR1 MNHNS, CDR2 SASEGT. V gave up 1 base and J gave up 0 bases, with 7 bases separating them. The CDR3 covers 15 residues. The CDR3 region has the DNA TGTGCCAGCAGTGAAGATTCGAGCTCTGGAAACACCATATATTTT. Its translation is CASSEDSSSGNTIYF.

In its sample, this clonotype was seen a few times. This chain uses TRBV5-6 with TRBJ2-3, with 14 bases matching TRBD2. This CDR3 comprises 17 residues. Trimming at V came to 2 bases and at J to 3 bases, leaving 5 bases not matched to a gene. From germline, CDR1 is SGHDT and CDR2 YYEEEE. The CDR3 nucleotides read TGTGCCAGCAGCTTCGGGACTAGCGGGAGAATGACAGATACGCAGTATTTT. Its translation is CASSFGTSGRMTDTQYF.

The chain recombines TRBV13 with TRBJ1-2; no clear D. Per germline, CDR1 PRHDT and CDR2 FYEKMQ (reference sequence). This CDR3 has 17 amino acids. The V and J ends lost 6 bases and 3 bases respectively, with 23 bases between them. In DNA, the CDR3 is TGTGCCAGCAGTTCTAGACTGGCTAGGCTAGACTACTATGGCTACACCTTC. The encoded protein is CASSSRLARLDYYGYTF.

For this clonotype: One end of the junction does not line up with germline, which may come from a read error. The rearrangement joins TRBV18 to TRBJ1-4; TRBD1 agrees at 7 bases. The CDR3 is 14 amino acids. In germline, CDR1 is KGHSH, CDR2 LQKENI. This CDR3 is CACSLRDSEEKLFF. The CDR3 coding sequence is TGTGCCTGCTCACTCCGGGACAGCGAAGAAAAACTGTTTTTT.